This paragraph reports one TCR beta chain. Its cognate antigen is unknown. This entry belongs to a study of OX40 agonist ivuxolimab in advanced cancers. At the level of the study: Patients were dosed intravenously with ivuxolimab at 0.01 to 10 mg/kg every 2 weeks. Hepatocellular carcinoma, melanoma, renal cell or head and neck cancer occurred in dose-escalation patients.

Some clones are missing from TCRdb's copy, which holds only in-frame ones; the method was immunoSEQ multiplex PCR. The repertoire holds tens of thousands of clones, 70% to 85% seen once, with about a tenth in the top ten. Points from the study as a whole: Clonal expansion by week 6 occurred in CD4+ and CD8+ blood T cells (at 0.1 to 3.0 mg/kg).

This material consisted of CD4+ or CD8+ T cells sorted from blood, taken in a trial of the OX40 agonist ivuxolimab. The receptor comes from an adult with an advanced solid tumor such as melanoma, head and neck, liver or kidney cancer.

The CDR3 DNA follows: TGTGCCAGCAGTGTCAGCAGGGGGAACACTGAAGCTTTCTTT. Its protein product is CASSVSRGNTEAFF. The chain has TRBV2 and TRBJ1-1; weak D call: TRBD1 (6 bases). Germline assignment: CDR1 SNHLY and CDR2 FYNNEI. The CDR3 length is 14 residues. V was cut by 4 bases and J by 1 base, with 10 bases left in between.